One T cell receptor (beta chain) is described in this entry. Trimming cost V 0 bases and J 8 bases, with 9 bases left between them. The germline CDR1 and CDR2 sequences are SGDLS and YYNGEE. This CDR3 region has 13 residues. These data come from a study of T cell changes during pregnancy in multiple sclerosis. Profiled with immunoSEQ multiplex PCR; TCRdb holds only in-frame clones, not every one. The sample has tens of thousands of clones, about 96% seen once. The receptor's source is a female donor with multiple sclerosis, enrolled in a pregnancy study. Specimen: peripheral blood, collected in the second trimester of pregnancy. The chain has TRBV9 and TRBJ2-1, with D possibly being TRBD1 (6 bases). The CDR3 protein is CASSVAGGHEQFF. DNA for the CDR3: TGTGCCAGCAGCGTAGCTGGGGGCCATGAGCAGTTCTTC.